Described below is a single T cell receptor (delta chain) sequence and its context. Its antigen remains unidentified. The input lacks base qualities; no much larger clone sits a single base away. This record comes from a study of gamma-delta T cells after stem cell transplantation (dated by TCRdb to 2016 to 2017). Clipping removes 0 bases from V and 0 bases from J, with 7 as the unmatched junction base count. Inclusive of the bounding cysteine and phenylalanine, the CDR3 is 19 residues long. Only CDR3 DNA remains: 57 bases, in frame from the first base. From the germline V gene, CDR1 is GEAIGNYY and CDR2 is EKD. Library prep was done by RT-PCR. The listed sequencing device is Illumina MiSeq. Clones were re-identified by TCRdb from the public reads with CATT, and rows with the same DNA were merged. The sample includes 12,000 to 15,000 delta-chain clones, with about 32% observed a single time. Of the sample, around 3.9% falls within the top ten clones.

Specimen: gamma-delta T cells. The sequence links TRDV2 to TRDJ3; 7 central bases correspond to TRDD3. This TCR was recovered from a human donor. It is not recorded whose cells these are; they may come from a transplant donor. The sequenced DNA: TGTGCCTGTGACACCGTGATGGGGGAGAGCTCCTGGGACACCCGACAGATGTTTTTC. It encodes CACDTVMGESSWDTRQMFF.